This T cell receptor (beta chain) was profiled in a study of human T cells and chemical hapten exposure. Germline CDR1 reads SQVTM; CDR2 reads ANQGSEA. The length of the CDR3 is 15 residues. V shed 6 bases, J shed 4 bases, and the junction held 10 bases outside the gene matches. Via MiXCR, TCRdb re-called the RACE reads, giving one row per CDR3 protein. The table has 150,000 to 200,000 distinct CDR3 sequences, 25% to 30% seen once. Sample time point: patch test 3, about 24 weeks after DPC sensitization. Treatment specified: therapeutic diphenylcyclopropenone sensitization with weekly scalp DPC. Blood was drawn before each patch test was applied. Total RNA was isolated from whole blood that had not been fractionated.

The specimen comprised whole blood, sampled in connection with sensitization to the hapten diphenylcyclopropenone (DPC). This sequence joins TRBV29-1 and TRBJ2-3; the match to TRBD2 covers 10 bases. The TCR sequence derives from a woman aged 18-29 years with alopecia areata. Some clones in this sample may be carry-over from other donors' samples. The CDR3 DNA is TGCAGCGTCCGCGGCTTCAGCGGGGGGGCAGATACGCAGTATTTT. It specifies CSVRGFSGGADTQYF.